Shown below are 9 T cell receptor beta chains from a single sample sequenced in a study of shared clonotypes between healthy human individuals. This table comes from immunoSEQ multiplex PCR, and its TCRdb copy is limited to in-frame clones, with some not included. The sample holds approximately 400,000 clones, approximately 96% seen once. Sequencing was carried out using memory CD8+ T cells sorted from blood. The subset was: CD45RO+ cells pooled with CCR7-negative TemRA cells. The receptors shown here come from a man aged 30 to 45 in good health.

A word on this clone: This specimen includes other DNA sequences encoding the same CDR3. This chain connects TRBV10-3 to TRBJ2-7; tentative D call: TRBD1 (6 bases). V lost 6 bases to trimming and J lost 3 bases, with 12 bases between them. The germline V gene has CDR1 ENHRY and CDR2 SYGVKD. There are 13 residues in the CDR3. CDR3 bases: TGTGCCATCAGAGGGCAGGGGAACTACGAGCAGTACTTC. It translates to CAIRGQGNYEQYF.

This rearrangement joins TRBV27 to TRBJ2-5; TRBD2 might be the D (6 bases). This CDR3 has 14 residues. V lost 3 bases and J lost 7, with 15 bases in between. In germline, CDR1 is MNHEY, CDR2 SMNVEV (reference sequence). The CDR3 reads CASSLIAAHGTQYF. The CDR3, as DNA: TGTGCCAGCAGTTTGATAGCGGCCCATGGGACCCAGTACTTC.

The rearrangement joins TRBV7-9 to TRBJ1-3; D uncertain. Germline loops: CDR1 SEHNR, CDR2 FQNEAQ (reference sequence). The CDR3 is 14 residues long. With 5 bases removed from V and 2 bases from J, the gap between germline ends came to 10 bases. The CDR3 DNA is TGTGCCAGCAGCCCCCTTCTAACTGGAAACACCATATATTTT. This translates into CASSPLLTGNTIYF.

The V gene is TRBV4-1, the J gene TRBJ1-1; D gene uncertain. Germline V gene lookup returns CDR1 MGHRA and CDR2 YSYEKL. CDR3 length equals 14 residues. The V and J ends lost 1 base and 6 bases respectively, with 12 bases between them. CDR3 sequence reads: CASSQGIGMAEAFF. In nucleotides, the CDR3 is TGCGCCAGCAGCCAAGGAATAGGGATGGCTGAAGCTTTCTTT.

J is TRBJ1-4 and V is TRBV13; perhaps TRBD1 as D (6 bases). Trimming took off 4 bases at V and 7 bases at J, with 16 bases between the two ends. Per germline, CDR1 PRHDT and CDR2 FYEKMQ (reference sequence). The CDR3 spans 15 residues. CDR3 protein: CASSSQGRGIEKLFF. CDR3 in DNA: TGTGCCAGCAGCTCACAGGGAAGGGGGATTGAAAAACTGTTTTTT.

The V gene is TRBV7-9, the J gene TRBJ2-7, with 10 bases identical to TRBD2. The CDR3 sequence is 16 residues long. The germline gives CDR1 SEHNR, CDR2 FQNEAQ (reference sequence). Losses at the gene ends were 5 bases for V and 4 bases for J; bases not matched to a gene: 11. This CDR3 is CASSPRTSGNSYEQYF. DNA of the CDR3: TGTGCCAGCAGCCCCCGAACTAGCGGGAATTCTTACGAGCAGTACTTC. The whole variable domain, filled in from reference TRBV7-9 and TRBJ2-7, reads DTGVSQNPRHKITKRGQNVTFRCDPISEHNRLYWYRQTLGQGPEFLTYFQNEAQLEKSRLLSDRFSAERPKGSFSTLEIQRTEQGDSAMYLCASSPRTSGNSYEQYFGPGTRLTVT.

The count of this clone is one. The chain carries TRBV7-3 and TRBJ1-1; 7 bases are shared with TRBD1. Germline CDR1 reads SGHTA; CDR2 reads FQGTGA. The CDR3 has 14 amino acids. After removal of 5 bases from V and 4 bases from J, the junction contained 7 bases not matched to a gene. In DNA form, the CDR3 reads TGTGCCAGCAGCCCAGGGGGGCTGATCACTGAAGCTTTCTTT. Translated, it gives CASSPGGLITEAFF.

The J gene is TRBJ2-2, the V gene TRBV7-9, with 13 bases fitting TRBD2. Trimming at V came to 5 bases and at J to 7 bases, leaving 7 bases not matched to a gene. There are 16 residues in the CDR3. Germline CDR1 is SEHNR and CDR2 is FQNEAQ (reference sequence). The CDR3 coding sequence is TGTGCCAGCAGCATACGGACTAGCGGGAGTGGCGGGGAGCTGTTTTTT. Protein product: CASSIRTSGSGGELFF.

J is TRBJ1-3 and V is TRBV28; no firm D call. From germline, CDR1 is MDHEN and CDR2 SYDVKM. V gave up 4 bases and J gave up 7 bases, with 8 bases separating them. CDR3 size: 12 residues. The CDR3, as DNA: TGTGCCAGCAGTTCCACATGGAACACCATATATTTT. Translation gives CASSSTWNTIYF.